Listed below are T cell receptor beta chains from one sample, sequenced in a study of OX40 agonist ivuxolimab in advanced cancers. Clones were sequenced by immunoSEQ multiplex PCR, and TCRdb holds only the in-frame ones, with some missing. The sample lists more than 25,000 clones, about 88% seen once, with about 21% in the top ten. The sample in question was CD4+ or CD8+ T cells sorted from blood, obtained in a trial of the OX40 agonist ivuxolimab. The origin of the receptors is an adult with an advanced solid tumor such as melanoma, head and neck, liver or kidney cancer. CDR3s include the opening cysteine and the closing phenylalanine or tryptophan. The order of the fields is clone size, D gene, J gene, V gene, CDR3 protein, CDR3 DNA. A D gene is named only where the DNA matches it firmly. Clone size appears in some rows only: once, few, many, or a class for an expanded clone.

>NA|TRBD1|TRBJ2-7|TRBV2
CASRPPGQVSYEQYF
TGTGCCAGCAGACCCCCGGGACAGGTTTCCTACGAGCAGTACTTC
>NA|NA|TRBJ2-3|TRBV19
CASSALRMTDTDTQYF
TGTGCCAGTAGTGCACTTAGGATGACCGACACAGATACGCAGTATTTT
>NA|NA|TRBJ2-6|TRBV28
CASSLPGANVLTF
TGTGCCAGCAGTTTACCTGGGGCCAACGTCCTGACTTTC
>once|NA|TRBJ1-1|TRBV4-3
CASSQVWNLNTEAFF
TGCGCCAGCAGCCAAGTTTGGAACCTGAACACTGAAGCTTTCTTT
>NA|TRBD2|TRBJ2-7|TRBV7-2
CASSLAGAGYEQYF
TGTGCCAGCAGCCTAGCGGGAGCTGGCTACGAGCAGTACTTC
>once|NA|TRBJ2-1|TRBV7-9
CASSLGGRDEQFF
TGTGCCAGCAGCTTAGGAGGGCGCGATGAGCAGTTCTTC
>NA|TRBD1|TRBJ1-2|TRBV5-4
CASSKRTGEDYGYTF
TGTGCCAGCAGTAAGAGGACAGGGGAGGATTATGGCTACACCTTC
>NA|NA|TRBJ2-1|TRBV27
CASSVGTANEQFF
TGTGCCAGCAGTGTCGGGACGGCCAATGAGCAGTTCTTC
>NA|NA|TRBJ2-5|TRBV7-2
CASSPRDHVTQYF
TGTGCCAGCAGCCCCCGGGATCACGTGACCCAGTACTTC
>NA|NA|TRBJ2-7|TRBV15
CATSTGSYEQYF
TGTGCCACCAGCACCGGGTCCTACGAGCAGTACTTC
>NA|TRBD2|TRBJ2-4|TRBV27
CASTPKRGGPGYIQYF
TGTGCCAGCACCCCTAAACGGGGAGGGCCGGGGTACATTCAGTACTTC
>NA|NA|TRBJ2-3|TRBV7-8
CASSPKGSGADTDTQYF
TGTGCCAGCAGCCCAAAAGGCTCGGGAGCCGACACAGATACGCAGTATTTT
>NA|NA|TRBJ2-2|TRBV29-1
CSVADWGGELFF
TGCAGCGTTGCCGACTGGGGCGGGGAGCTGTTTTTT
>NA|TRBD1|TRBJ2-7|TRBV6-1
CASRVGQGPSYEQYF
TGTGCCAGCAGAGTCGGACAGGGGCCCTCCTACGAGCAGTACTTC
>NA|TRBD1|TRBJ1-6|TRBV9
CASSATRTGLNSPLHF
TGTGCCAGCAGCGCTACCCGGACAGGCTTGAATTCACCCCTCCACTTT
>NA|NA|TRBJ2-7|TRBV6-5
CASSYPLRGEQYF
TGTGCCAGCAGTTACCCCCTACGAGGCGAGCAGTACTTC
>NA|TRBD2|TRBJ2-7|TRBV6-5
CASSYWGLALVYEQYF
TGTGCCAGCAGTTACTGGGGACTAGCGTTAGTCTACGAGCAGTACTTC
>NA|TRBD1|TRBJ1-5|TRBV16
CASSQSSRGGQPQHF
TGTGCCAGCAGCCAATCATCCAGGGGGGGCCAGCCCCAGCATTTT
>NA|NA|TRBJ1-2|TRBV7-9
CASSYGTGYGYTF
TGTGCCAGCAGCTACGGGACGGGCTATGGCTACACCTTC
>few|TRBD2|TRBJ2-1|TRBV27
CASSLLLAAPYNEQFF
TGTGCCAGCAGTTTATTGCTAGCGGCCCCCTACAATGAGCAGTTCTTC
>few|TRBD1|TRBJ2-7|TRBV19
CASSIGQGAFEQYF
TGTGCCAGTAGTATAGGTCAGGGGGCGTTCGAGCAGTACTTC
>NA|NA|TRBJ2-2|TRBV27
CASSSHLSTGELFF
TGTGCCAGCAGTTCCCATCTATCTACCGGGGAGCTGTTTTTT
>few|NA|TRBJ1-1|TRBV6-5
CASSYGGEAFF
TGTGCCAGCAGTTATGGGGGTGAAGCTTTCTTT
>medium-sized|NA|TRBJ2-7|TRBV14
CASSLQGRYHEQYF
TGTGCCAGCAGCCTGCAAGGGAGGTACCACGAGCAGTACTTC
>NA|TRBD1|TRBJ2-7|TRBV5-1
CASSLPGQGSYEQYF
TGCGCCAGCAGCCTTCCGGGACAGGGATCCTACGAGCAGTACTTC
>medium-sized|TRBD2|TRBJ2-7|TRBV19
CASSSLAGVNEQYF
TGTGCCAGTAGTTCACTAGCGGGAGTCAACGAGCAGTACTTC
>NA|NA|TRBJ1-1|TRBV6-5
CASSYWAGGANTEAFF
TGTGCCAGCAGTTACTGGGCGGGAGGGGCCAACACTGAAGCTTTCTTT
>NA|TRBD2|TRBJ2-7|TRBV6-6
CASSNPSGAYEQYF
TGTGCCAGCAGTAACCCTAGCGGGGCCTACGAGCAGTACTTC
>NA|NA|TRBJ2-6|TRBV28
CASSLRTSGTLTSGANVLTF
TGTGCCAGCAGTTTAAGGACTTCGGGAACCCTCACCTCTGGGGCCAACGTCCTGACTTTC
>NA|NA|TRBJ1-5|TRBV6-6
CASSGGAQPQHF
TGTGCCAGCAGCGGAGGGGCTCAGCCCCAGCATTTT
>medium-sized|TRBD1|TRBJ2-5|TRBV6-6
CASSWTGGLDETQYF
TGTGCCAGCAGTTGGACAGGGGGCTTGGATGAGACCCAGTACTTC
>NA|NA|TRBJ2-2|TRBV11-3
CASSHAASGTGELFF
TGTGCCAGCAGCCACGCAGCCTCCGGGACCGGGGAGCTGTTTTTT
>NA|NA|TRBJ2-7|TRBV2
CASSIYEQYF
TGTGCCAGCAGCATCTACGAGCAGTACTTC
>NA|TRBD1|TRBJ1-2|TRBV6-1
CASRVGQGLNYGYTF
TGTGCCAGCAGGGTGGGACAGGGCCTAAACTATGGCTACACCTTC
>NA|NA|TRBJ2-6|TRBV19
CASSISGSGANVLTF
TGTGCCAGTAGTATTTCGGGTTCTGGGGCCAACGTCCTGACTTTC
>NA|TRBD1|TRBJ1-1|TRBV7-8
CASSPQRTGMNTEAFF
TGTGCCAGCAGCCCGCAGAGGACAGGAATGAACACTGAAGCTTTCTTT
>NA|NA|TRBJ2-7|TRBV21-1
CATHETGVGLARYEQYF
TGTGCCACCCACGAGACAGGGGTTGGCCTAGCGAGATACGAGCAGTACTTC
>few|NA|TRBJ1-1|TRBV6-1
CASSEAGANTEAFF
TGTGCCAGCAGTGAAGCAGGGGCGAACACTGAAGCTTTCTTT
>few|NA|TRBJ2-7|TRBV6-6
CASSYSREQYF
TGTGCCAGCAGTTACTCGAGGGAGCAGTACTTC
>NA|NA|TRBJ2-7|TRBV27
CASSILTGFEQYF
TGTGCCAGCAGCATACTCACAGGGTTCGAGCAGTACTTC
>once|NA|TRBJ2-1|TRBV14
CASSRPRDYNEQFF
TGTGCCAGCAGCCGCCCCCGGGACTACAATGAGCAGTTCTTC
>NA|TRBD2|TRBJ2-2|TRBV2
CASGGTRSGELFF
TGTGCCAGCGGGGGGACTAGAAGCGGGGAGCTGTTTTTT
>NA|TRBD2|TRBJ2-5|TRBV28
CASSLMGGEETQYF
TGTGCCAGCAGCCTTATGGGGGGGGAAGAGACCCAGTACTTC
>NA|NA|TRBJ2-7|TRBV11-2
CASSLYVSLAEQYF
TGTGCCAGCAGCTTATATGTCAGTCTCGCCGAGCAGTACTTC
>once|TRBD1|TRBJ2-5|TRBV7-6
CASSSGTGGAETQYF
TGTGCCAGCAGCTCCGGGACAGGGGGCGCAGAGACCCAGTACTTC
>few|NA|TRBJ1-1|TRBV7-9
CASRRGDTEAFF
TGTGCCAGCAGGCGGGGGGACACTGAAGCTTTCTTT
>NA|NA|TRBJ1-1|TRBV2
CASSGQYTEAFF
TGTGCCAGCAGTGGGCAGTACACTGAAGCTTTCTTT
>NA|TRBD2|TRBJ2-3|TRBV5-1
CASSEEGSGGPTDTQYF
TGCGCCAGCAGCGAAGAAGGTAGCGGGGGGCCTACAGATACGCAGTATTTT
>NA|TRBD1|TRBJ1-4|TRBV4-3
CASSQRDRADEKLFF
TGCGCCAGCAGCCAACGGGACAGGGCGGATGAAAAACTGTTTTTT
>NA|TRBD2|TRBJ2-3|TRBV7-9
CASSLGGRSTDTQYF
TGTGCCAGCAGCTTAGGCGGGAGGTCCACAGATACGCAGTATTTT
>NA|TRBD1|TRBJ1-1|TRBV28
CASRPQGGGGTEAFF
TGTGCCAGCAGGCCCCAGGGGGGGGGAGGGACTGAAGCTTTCTTT